Listed here is a single T cell receptor beta chain. Per the study methods: Reference gene primer amplification gave nucleated cell count estimates. Libraries were prepared by immunoSEQ multiplex PCR; TCRdb keeps only in-frame clonotypes and omits some of them. V and J calls and clone size come straight from that table; D and trimming were deduced from the DNA. The sample shows over 70,000 clones, approximately 80% of them seen only once. Germline CDR1 SGHRS, CDR2 YFSETQ. Trimming shortened V by 2 bases and J by 8 bases, and 20 bases separated the two germline ends. The CDR3 runs 16 residues. The sample originates from a study of blood T cell repertoires in COVID-19. Study-level information: Acute-phase and convalescent COVID-19 samples originated in the United States, Italy and Spain. PBMCs, B-cell-depleted T cells, or T cells provided the cDNA or gDNA that made up the material.

The source material was peripheral blood. The chain has TRBV5-1 and TRBJ2-1; no clear D. The receptor's source is a woman older than 75 with acute or convalescent COVID-19. The CDR3 DNA reads as TGCGCCAGCAGCTTCGAAAAGCCCCTAGTGTCCGATGAGCAGTTCTTC. It specifies CASSFEKPLVSDEQFF. Full variable domain (missing parts from reference TRBV5-1 and TRBJ2-1): KAGVTQTPRYLIKTRGQQVTLSCSPISGHRSVSWYQQTPGQGLQFLFEYFSETQRNKGNFPGRFSGRQFSNSRSEMNVSTLELGDSALYLCASSFEKPLVSDEQFFGPGTRLTVL.